This entry lists 18 T cell receptor beta chains sequenced from one sample in a study of shared clonotypes between healthy human individuals. Sequenced by immunoSEQ multiplex PCR; TCRdb stores in-frame clones only, minus some. Among around 2.1 million clones listed, approximately 94% were seen once. Naivety among CD8 cells was defined by CD45RO negativity and positive CCR7 selection, thereby excluding terminally differentiated effector memory CD45RA+ cells. The sample was naive CD8+ T cells from PBMCs. The receptor set was obtained from a man younger than 35 in good health. Some clones in this sample may be carry-over from other donors' samples.

V and J are TRBV4-1 and TRBJ2-2, with 9 bases matching TRBD2. Germline lookup yields CDR1 MGHRA and CDR2 YSYEKL. CDR3 size: 16 residues. Trimming removed 7 bases from V and 4 bases from J; junction bases left unmatched: 10. The chain's CDR3 is CASNPRGAGGTGELFF. The CDR3 DNA is TGCGCCAGCAATCCAAGGGGAGCGGGAGGCACCGGGGAGCTGTTTTTT.

The gene calls are TRBV5-4 and TRBJ2-7; D may be TRBD1 (6 bases). The CDR3 has 13 amino acids. CDR1 SGHNT and CDR2 YYREEE come from the germline V gene (reference sequence). The V gene lost 5 bases and the J gene lost 2 bases, with 11 bases spanning the gap. The CDR3 nucleotides are TGTGCCAGCAGACCGGACAGAACCTACGAGCAGTACTTC. Amino acids: CASRPDRTYEQYF.

This clone was seen just once. V gene TRBV9 combines with J gene TRBJ2-5; weak D call: TRBD1 (6 bases). Trimming pared 0 bases from V and 3 bases from J, leaving 12 bases between. CDR3 length: 15 residues. Germline CDR1 is SGDLS and CDR2 is YYNGEE. CDR3 residues: CASSVDGTPKETQYF. The CDR3 DNA is TGTGCCAGCAGCGTAGACGGGACACCTAAAGAGACCCAGTACTTC. The whole variable domain, remainder taken from reference TRBV9 and TRBJ2-5, is DSGVTQTPKHLITATGQRVTLRCSPRSGDLSVYWYQQSLDQGLQFLIQYYNGEERAKGNILERFSAQQFPDLHSELNLSSLELGDSALYFCASSVDGTPKETQYFGPGTRLLVL.

CDR3 nucleotides: TGTGCCAGCAGTTACTCGGGGGGGATCTATGGCTACACCTTC. Translated, it gives CASSYSGGIYGYTF. This chain links TRBV6-6 with TRBJ1-2; possibly TRBD1 for D (5 bases). Germline-derived CDR1 and CDR2 are MNHNY and SVGAGI (reference sequence). This CDR3 region has 14 residues. The V gene lost 0 bases and the J gene lost 4 bases, with 9 bases spanning the gap.

The chain employs TRBV10-1 and TRBJ2-5, with D unresolved. V was pared by 4 bases and J by 2 bases, with 14 bases between. CDR3 size: 15 residues. Germline V gene data show CDR1 as WNHNN and CDR2 as SYGVQD (reference sequence). The CDR3, as DNA: TGCGCCAGCAGTGTGCCCAGATACCCACAAGAGACCCAGTACTTC. It codes for CASSVPRYPQETQYF.

CDR3 coding DNA: TGTGCCAGCAGCCAAGCATTCCCGGGGACCGCTGGAAACACCATATATTTT. This sequence encodes CASSQAFPGTAGNTIYF. The chain employs TRBV4-2 and TRBJ1-3; possible D gene TRBD1, 5 bases. CDR1 LGHNA and CDR2 YNFKEQ come from the germline V gene. The CDR3 is made up of 17 amino acids. Trimming shortened V by 1 base and J by 2 bases, and 15 bases separated the two germline ends.

This chain links TRBV27 with TRBJ2-3; D not certain. CDR3 size: 17 residues. Germline CDR1 reads MNHEY; CDR2 reads SMNVEV (reference sequence). V shed 5 bases and J shed 2 bases, with 20 bases lying between them. In DNA form, the CDR3 reads TGTGCCAGCAGTGCCCGTCTATACCCGGCTACCACAGATACGCAGTATTTT. Its protein is CASSARLYPATTDTQYF.

This clone appeared a few times. The chain links TRBV30 to TRBJ1-1; D call uncertain. Per germline, CDR1 GTSNPN and CDR2 SVGIG (reference sequence). The germline V and J ends were trimmed by 5 bases and 1 base, with 5 bases remaining between them. The CDR3 has 11 amino acids. The CDR3 region has the DNA TGTGCCTGGCACTGGAACACTGAAGCTTTCTTT. It specifies CAWHWNTEAFF.

The V call is TRBV9, the J call TRBJ2-3, with 8 bases that match TRBD2. V lost 5 bases, J lost 3 bases, and 5 bases stayed unmatched. Germline V gene lookup returns CDR1 SGDLS and CDR2 YYNGEE. The CDR3 covers 14 residues. Here the CDR3 DNA reads TGTGCCAGCAGGAGCGGGAGTGGGACAGATACGCAGTATTTT. Residues: CASRSGSGTDTQYF.

The chain uses TRBV19 and TRBJ2-7; 12 positions match TRBD1. Germline V gene data show CDR1 as LNHDA and CDR2 as SQIVND (reference sequence). Trimming took 6 bases from V and 3 from J; bases not matched to a gene: 9. The CDR3 contains 16 residues. CDR3 nucleotides: TGTGCCAGTAGCCCAACAGGGACAGGGGGCATCTACGAGCAGTACTTC. Amino acids: CASSPTGTGGIYEQYF. Looking up the rest from reference TRBV19 and TRBJ2-7 gives the full variable domain: DGGITQSPKYLFRKEGQNVTLSCEQNLNHDAMYWYRQDPGQGLRLIYYSQIVNDFQKGDIAEGYSVSREKKESFPLTVTSAQKNPTAFYLCASSPTGTGGIYEQYFGPGTRLTVT.

In the case of this clone: Other DNA sequences in this sample translate to the same CDR3. The CDR3 spells CASSLEAGNQPQHF. CDR3 in DNA: TGTGCCAGCAGCTTAGAGGCTGGCAATCAGCCCCAGCATTTT. The rearrangement uses TRBV7-9 and TRBJ1-5; no clear D. The length of the CDR3 is 14 residues. Trimming removed 1 base at V and 2 bases at J, with 6 bases between. Germline CDR1 is SEHNR and CDR2 is FQNEAQ (reference sequence).

The V call is TRBV6-5, the J call TRBJ2-1; 8 nucleotides match TRBD1. CDR1 MNHEY and CDR2 SVGAGI come from the germline V gene. V lost 6 bases to trimming and J lost 6 bases; unmatched junction nucleotides: 10. This CDR3 is 15 amino acids long. CDR3 DNA sequence: TGTGCCAGCAGCCCGGACAGGGTGGTGGGCAATGAGCAGTTCTTC. Translated, it gives CASSPDRVVGNEQFF.

The gene calls are TRBV6-5 and TRBJ1-2; D might be TRBD1 (5 bases). V was cut by 5 bases and J by 4 bases, with 17 bases left in between. Germline values: CDR1 MNHEY, CDR2 SVGAGI. This CDR3 comprises 15 residues. The CDR3 loop reads CASSQGRTGFYGYTF. The CDR3 nucleotides are TGTGCCAGCAGTCAGGGCAGGACGGGGTTCTATGGCTACACCTTC.

The chain carries TRBV7-9 and TRBJ2-1, with 7 bases identical to TRBD2. The CDR3 length is 14 residues. Germline V CDR1 and CDR2: SEHNR, FQNEAQ (reference sequence). V was pared by 11 bases and J by 0 bases, with 7 bases of the junction left unmatched. CDR3 sequence reads: CAAGEASSYNEQFF. In nucleotides, the CDR3 is TGTGCCGCGGGGGAAGCGAGCTCCTACAATGAGCAGTTCTTC.

The chain has TRBV7-9 and TRBJ2-7, with D perhaps matching TRBD1 (5 bases). Germline CDR1 is SEHNR and CDR2 is FQNEAQ (reference sequence). The V end lost 10 bases, the J end lost 4 bases, and 11 bases lay between the germline ends. There are 11 residues in the CDR3. CDR3 sequence: CAISSGYEQYF. CDR3 in DNA: TGTGCCATAAGTTCAGGGTACGAGCAGTACTTC.

The chain carries TRBV14 and TRBJ2-2; D remains unclear. Trimming took off 0 bases at V and 4 bases at J, with 9 bases between the two ends. This CDR3 comprises 15 residues. CDR1 and CDR2 from the germline V gene are SGHDN and FVKESK. CDR3 in amino acids: CASSQDYRPTGELFF. CDR3 DNA sequence: TGTGCCAGCAGCCAAGATTACCGCCCCACCGGGGAGCTGTTTTTT.

The chain has TRBV7-6 and TRBJ2-3, with TRBD1 matching 7 bases. Unmatched junction bases numbered 9, after V lost 5 bases and J lost 1 base. Germline V lookup: CDR1 SGHVS, CDR2 FNYEAQ. This CDR3 comprises 16 residues. DNA of the CDR3: TGTGCCAGCAGCGTCGAGGGGGCGAGGGGCACAGATACGCAGTATTTT. Its protein product is CASSVEGARGTDTQYF.

This chain connects TRBV6-1 to TRBJ1-5; no clear D. Deletions cut 2 bases from V and 6 bases from J, with 11 bases between. The V gene's germline CDR1 is MNHNS and CDR2 SASEGT. CDR3 size: 14 residues. In DNA form, the CDR3 reads TGTGCCAGCAGTGAATTCCGGGTGAGTCAGCCCCAGCATTTT. Its protein is CASSEFRVSQPQHF.